These 25 T cell receptor beta chains originate from one sample sequenced in a study of T cells expressing NK-cell markers. TCRdb re-called the 5' RACE reads and gives one entry per CDR3 protein, without DNA. The specimen's table records 250,000 to 300,000 distinct CDR3 sequences. The sample consisted of blood T cells: a sorted CD56 or NKG2C T cell subset, CD4+ or CD8+ T cells, or bulk PBMC T cells (not recorded which). These receptors all stem from a man younger than 35 in good health.

This rearrangement joins TRBV5-1 to TRBJ2-2; TCRdb picks TRBD2, but there is no DNA to check that call. CDR3 length: 16 residues. Germline CDR1 is SGHRS and CDR2 is YFSETQ. CDR3: CASSHEGGGRSGELFF.

This chain joins TRBV28 and TRBJ1-1; the TCRdb call, TRBD1, lacks DNA for checking. The germline V gene has CDR1 MDHEN and CDR2 SYDVKM. CDR3 length equals 13 residues. The chain's CDR3 is CASCTGQFTEAFF.

This CDR3 is CASSFMDEGRTQYF. The V call is TRBV12-3 or TRBV12-4, the J call TRBJ2-5; lacking DNA, the TRBD1 call made by TCRdb goes unchecked. The CDR3 has 14 residues.

The chain recombines TRBV5-1 with TRBJ2-2; TCRdb picks TRBD1, but there is no DNA to check that call. Germline values: CDR1 SGHRS, CDR2 YFSETQ. This CDR3 is 15 amino acids long. The CDR3 protein is CASSPGTKDAGELFF.

CDR3 sequence reads: CSARDSESEQFF. The chain uses TRBV20-1 and TRBJ2-1; TCRdb indicates TRBD2, and absent DNA this call remains unverified. CDR3 length: 12 residues. Germline V gene sequence: CDR1 DFQATT, CDR2 SNEGSKA (reference sequence).

The chain recombines TRBV20-1 with TRBJ2-1; TCRdb designates TRBD1, a call that cannot be tested without DNA. Germline assignment: CDR1 DFQATT and CDR2 SNEGSKA (reference sequence). The CDR3 is made up of 16 amino acids. The CDR3 reads CSARLLRDRGPNEQFF.

The chain links TRBV29-1 to TRBJ2-1; TCRdb designates TRBD2, a call that cannot be tested without DNA. Germline V CDR1 and CDR2: SQVTM, ANQGSEA. The CDR3 spans 15 residues. CDR3 in amino acids: CSVGWDSRVYNEQFF.

The rearrangement joins TRBV29-1 to TRBJ2-3. The CDR3 totals 13 residues. The germline V gene encodes CDR1 SQVTM and CDR2 ANQGSEA. The CDR3 sequence is CSVDGFRPDTQYF.

This chain joins TRBV7-2 and TRBJ2-6; as DNA is missing, the TRBD1 call by TCRdb cannot be tested. The germline V gene has CDR1 SGHTA and CDR2 FQGNSA. This CDR3 is built from 16 residues. The CDR3 here is CASSLAVTAGANVLTF. Based on the CDR3 plus reference TRBV7-2 and TRBJ2-6, the full variable domain is GAGVSQSPSNKVTEKGKDVELRCDPISGHTALYWYRQSLGQGLEFLIYFQGNSAPDKSGLPSDRFSAERTGGSVSTLTIQRTQQEDSAVYLCASSLAVTAGANVLTFGAGSRLTVL.

CDR3 protein: CASSLYGGTNTGELFF. V is TRBV12-3 or TRBV12-4 and J is TRBJ2-2. This CDR3 contains 16 residues.

This chain connects TRBV6-6 to TRBJ2-7; the D gene TCRdb calls, TRBD2, cannot be checked with no DNA. CDR1 is MNHNY and CDR2 is SVGAGI in the germline V gene (reference sequence). This CDR3 comprises 13 residues. CDR3 protein: CASSPGLTYEQYF.

The chain recombines TRBV5-1 with TRBJ2-3. CDR1 is SGHRS, CDR2 YFSETQ, per germline. This CDR3 contains 13 residues. CDR3 loop: CASSLQRTGTQYF. The variable domain in full, completed from reference TRBV5-1 and TRBJ2-3, reads KAGVTQTPRYLIKTRGQQVTLSCSPISGHRSVSWYQQTPGQGLQFLFEYFSETQRNKGNFPGRFSGRQFSNSRSEMNVSTLELGDSALYLCASSLQRTGTQYFGPGTRLTVL.

The chain uses TRBV15 and TRBJ2-2; TCRdb lists TRBD1, though no DNA is available to test this call. CDR1 and CDR2 (germline): LNHNV, YYDKDF (reference sequence). CDR3 length: 14 amino acids. The CDR3 here is CATSRAQRGGELFF.

The rearrangement links TRBV20-1 to TRBJ2-5; TCRdb lists TRBD2, though no DNA is available to test this call. The germline CDR1 and CDR2 sequences are DFQATT and SNEGSKA (reference sequence). The CDR3 is 15 amino acids. CDR3 in amino acids: CSAMLAGGNLETQYF.

The chain carries TRBV7-9 and TRBJ1-1. The CDR3 loop spans 15 amino acids. Germline V gives CDR1 SEHNR, CDR2 FQNEAQ (reference sequence). CDR3 sequence: CASRPRTGMNTEAFF.

V and J are TRBV7-2 and TRBJ2-3. CDR3 length equals 15 residues. CDR1 and CDR2 from the germline V gene are SGHTA and FQGNSA. This chain's CDR3 is CASSLVPSRTDTQYF.

V and J are TRBV12-5 and TRBJ1-2; lacking DNA, the TRBD1 call made by TCRdb goes unchecked. Germline loops: CDR1 LGHNT, CDR2 FRNRAP. The CDR3 covers 14 residues. The CDR3 protein is CASGSLGGSYGYTF.

The chain couples TRBV20-1 to TRBJ2-1; TCRdb's D gene call, TRBD1, goes unchecked for lack of DNA. CDR3 size: 14 residues. Looked up from germline, CDR1 is DFQATT and CDR2 is SNEGSKA (reference sequence). Here the CDR3 reads CSALTPKTDNEQFF.

The chain is built from TRBV6-2 or TRBV6-3 and TRBJ2-2. CDR1 is MNHEY and CDR2 is SVGEGT in the germline V gene. This CDR3 spans 13 amino acids. The CDR3 loop is CASSYNSDGELFF.

The V and J genes are TRBV12-3 or TRBV12-4 and TRBJ2-1; there is no DNA to check the TCRdb D call of TRBD1. CDR3 length: 16 amino acids. The CDR3 spells CASSLERTGGLNEQFF.

The chain joins TRBV12-3 or TRBV12-4 to TRBJ1-4; with no DNA, the TCRdb D assignment of TRBD1 cannot be verified. The CDR3 consists of 12 residues. The CDR3 loop reads CASRQSNEKLFF.

V and J are TRBV6-5 and TRBJ2-2; TCRdb picks TRBD1, but there is no DNA to check that call. Per the germline V gene, CDR1 is MNHEY and CDR2 is SVGAGI. This CDR3 has 15 amino acids. CDR3 residues: CASSLEVRAAGELFF.

CDR3 sequence reads: CAISGAGGQETQYF. The chain links TRBV10-3 to TRBJ2-5; the TCRdb call, TRBD2, lacks DNA for checking. There are 14 residues in the CDR3. Germline CDR1 and CDR2: ENHRY and SYGVKD.

This sequence joins TRBV5-1 and TRBJ2-3; the TRBD1 assignment by TCRdb is unverifiable without DNA. Germline assignment: CDR1 SGHRS and CDR2 YFSETQ. The CDR3 totals 15 residues. The CDR3 spells CASSFIEGRGDTQYF.

The rearrangement joins TRBV4-2 to TRBJ2-5; lacking DNA, the TRBD1 call made by TCRdb goes unchecked. CDR1 is LGHNA and CDR2 is YNFKEQ in the germline V gene. The CDR3 has 16 amino acids. The CDR3 reads CASSQEWGGRGETQYF.